This T cell receptor (beta chain) was captured by sequencing in a study of blood T cell repertoires in COVID-19. At the level of the study: COVID-19 samples from acute and convalescent phases originated in the United States, Italy and Spain. In each case, the material was cDNA or gDNA derived from T cells, B-cell-depleted T cells, or PBMCs.

Trimming shortened V by 4 bases and J by 6 bases, and 16 bases separated the two germline ends. This CDR3 has 15 residues. Germline V gene sequence: CDR1 MDHEN, CDR2 SYDVKM. Authors' processing steps: Researchers report that nucleated cell counts were estimated from reference gene primer amplification. The protocol was immunoSEQ multiplex PCR, while the TCRdb copy is restricted to in-frame clones and leaves out a portion. Clone size and V and J calls were adopted from that table, with D and trimming inferred from the DNA. The profile shows tens of thousands of clones, about nine tenths of them singletons.

The sample comprised peripheral blood. This sequence was found in a man aged 45 to 65 with acute or convalescent COVID-19. The gene calls are TRBV28 and TRBJ1-5; D perhaps matches TRBD1 (5 bases). CDR3 loop: CASSSPRRGSQPQHF. Here the CDR3 DNA reads TGTGCCAGCAGTTCCCCCCGGAGGGGTAGTCAGCCCCAGCATTTT.